In its sample, the clone carrying this TCR beta chain was seen a few times. Its cognate antigen is unknown. This entry belongs to a study of vaccination effects on CD4 cells after COVID-19. Sequencing was performed with immunoSEQ multiplex PCR; in TCRdb, only in-frame clones are kept and a portion is missing. The sample lists 20,000 to 25,000 clones, approximately 77% occurring once. Study observations and caveats: Clones induced by infection and by vaccine showed marked clonal contraction late after vaccination. In the study, convalescent patients were few, and early post-infection timepoints were absent.

The CDR3 consists of 14 residues. Trimming stripped 6 bases from V and 6 bases from J, with 18 bases between. Germline assignment: CDR1 SNHLY and CDR2 FYNNEI. Prior to sequencing, the ViraFEST assay stimulated PBMC with viral peptide pools, which expanded the antigen-specific CD4+ T cells. When around nine days of culture had elapsed, CD4+ T cells were isolated. The healthy vaccine recipients, who had no prior SARS-CoV-2 infection, showed negative nucleocapsid antibodies. Every well housed two million PBMC, which grew in culture alongside about 10 IU/ml IL-2 and roughly 9.9 ug/ml peptides. Both day 3 and day 7 saw half the medium replaced with IL-2 medium.

V and J are TRBV2 and TRBJ2-7, with a tentative D call TRBD2 (6 bases). The sequences come from CD4+ T cells from PBMCs cultured with HCoV-NL63 spike peptides, collected before COVID-19 vaccination. This clonotype was sampled from a human donor who received a COVID-19 vaccine. The CDR3 loop is CASRRGTGWLEQYF. The CDR3 DNA follows: TGTGCCAGCAGACGCGGGACCGGCTGGCTCGAGCAGTACTTC.